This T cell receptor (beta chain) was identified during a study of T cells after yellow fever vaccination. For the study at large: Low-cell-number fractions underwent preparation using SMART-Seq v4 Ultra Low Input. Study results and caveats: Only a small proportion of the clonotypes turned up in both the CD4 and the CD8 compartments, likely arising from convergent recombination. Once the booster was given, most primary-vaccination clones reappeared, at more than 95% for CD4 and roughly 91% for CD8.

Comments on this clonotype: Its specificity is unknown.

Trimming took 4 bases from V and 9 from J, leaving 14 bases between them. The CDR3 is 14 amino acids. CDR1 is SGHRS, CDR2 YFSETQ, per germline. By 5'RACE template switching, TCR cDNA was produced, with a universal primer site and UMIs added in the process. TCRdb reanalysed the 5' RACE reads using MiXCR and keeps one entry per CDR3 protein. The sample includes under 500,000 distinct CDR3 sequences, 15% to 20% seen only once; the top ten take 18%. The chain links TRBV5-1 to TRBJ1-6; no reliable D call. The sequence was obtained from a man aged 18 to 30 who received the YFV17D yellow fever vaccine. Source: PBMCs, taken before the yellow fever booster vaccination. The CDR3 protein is CASSTGIRGSPLHF. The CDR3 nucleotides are TGCGCCAGCAGCACCGGGATCCGGGGTTCACCCCTCCACTTT.